This T cell receptor beta chain stems from a study of Graves' ophthalmopathy and Graves' hyperthyroidism (dated by TCRdb to 2017 to 2018). Some background on the complete study: Hyperthyroidism was considered stable if no progression to ophthalmopathy occurred within 18 months of follow-up. In six hyperthyroidism patients, the T-cell repertoire of thyroid tissue was compared with the T-cell repertoire of blood. An independent validation cohort comprised some 19 hyperthyroidism patients and 15 to 17 patients who later progressed from hyperthyroidism to ophthalmopathy. TCR beta repertoire signatures were used to distinguish Graves' ophthalmopathy from Graves' hyperthyroidism and to predict progression to ophthalmopathy. Following sampling, methimazole starting at 30 mg daily was administered to hyperthyroidism patients, and high-dose intravenous methylprednisolone was administered to ophthalmopathy patients. In total, 135 blood samples were TCR-sequenced: approximately 42 ophthalmopathy, around 75 hyperthyroidism and some 17 hyperthyroidism-to-ophthalmopathy patients. To explore V-J signatures that separate ophthalmopathy from hyperthyroidism, a discovery set of fewer than 110 patients was enrolled, consisting of about 43 with ophthalmopathy and approximately 57 with stable hyperthyroidism. The paper's findings and limits, for the study overall: Most of the expanded thyroid clonotypes with a frequency above 0.001 were also detected in blood, and it was suggested that the thyroid immune response may be reflected by blood repertoires. In validation, the model predicted ophthalmopathy progression with about 71% sensitivity and roughly 78% specificity; about a dozen predicted patients were CT-confirmed with GO in a median of about 7.1 months. Sample size was not statistically predetermined, and group allocation was not concealed from the investigators. In cross-validation, the 13-signature model distinguished ophthalmopathy from stable hyperthyroidism with less than 90% sensitivity and 81.08% specificity, while in the test set the corresponding values were around 79% and 71%.

TCR beta CDR3 regions were amplified from RNA transcripts for repertoire sequencing. The first round was an RT-PCR using HTBI primers with the Qiagen OneStep RT-PCR kit, and this first round was followed by a second-round multiplex PCR, then size selection and purification. Sequencing of the libraries was carried out on an Illumina HiSeq2000 in paired-end mode with 100 bp reads. On the authors' methods: SOAPnuke was used for read processing, and reads with adapters, uncalled bases, a mean Phred below 15, or no exact constant-primer or identifier match were discarded. COPE v1.2.5 was used to merge high-quality paired reads. Each unique nucleotide sequence was defined as a clonotype, and clonotypes were aligned to IMGT TRB V, D and J references with MiTCR v1.1. The analysis was limited to V-J combinations with a frequency above 0.0001, which together covered about 99% of repertoires. A TCR clonal expansion and chaos score per V-J combination was defined as the ratio of F50 clonal expansion to chaos observed in the TCRdist matrix. Welch's t-statistics and random forest were used to reduce the features to 10 to 15 V-J combinations, which were then used as input to a naive Bayes classifier. The similarity between thyroid and blood repertoires was quantified using the Morisita-Horn index. TCRdb took the public reads, trimmed them with fastp at Q25, ran MiXCR for clone calling and kept in-frame beta chains. Each CDR3 protein gets just one entry, which takes the most common genes and DNA from the rows behind it. It is TCRdb's table, rather than the study itself, that gives the V and J calls and clone size. Recorded for this sample are approximately 540,000 distinct CDR3 sequences; about 35% of them occurred a single time. The top ten constitute 3.5% to 5% of the sample.

Concerning this clonotype: Its binding antigen is unknown. Base quality data are lacking; no much larger clone is found one base away.

CDR1 and CDR2 are read off the germline V gene as SGHAT and FQNNGV. V is pared back by 5 bases and J by 1 base, with 8 bases lying between the germline termini. Its CDR3 holds 13 amino acids, cysteine through phenylalanine. Left in the record is the CDR3 DNA by itself, 39 bases read in frame from the first base. Hyperthyroidism patients were newly diagnosed, were aged 18 to 65 years, and had a disease duration under 2 months. Patients with other autoimmune diseases, uncontrolled infections, pregnancy or lactation were excluded from the study. Diagnosis relied on clinical symptoms, serum thyroxine, TRAb, thyroid ultrasound and orbital computed tomography. Total RNA was extracted using Trizol reagent, and RNA quality was checked on an Agilent 2100 Bioanalyzer.

The sequence joins TRBV11-2 to TRBJ1-1; the D gene remains uncertain. Source material: peripheral blood or thyroid tissue (not recorded which). This sequence originates from an adult man with Graves' hyperthyroidism. The CDR3 region: CASSVSPNTEAFF. The nucleotides are TGTGCCAGCAGCGTTAGCCCGAACACTGAAGCTTTCTTT. Outside the CDR3, residues come from the reference TRBV11-2 and TRBJ1-1 proteins, so the full variable domain is: EAGVAQSPRYKIIEKRQSVAFWCNPISGHATLYWYQQILGQGPKLLIQFQNNGVVDDSQLPKDRFSAERLKGVDSTLKIQPAKLEDSAVYLCASSVSPNTEAFFGQGTRLTVV.